This TCR beta chain came from a study of T cell changes during pregnancy in multiple sclerosis. Libraries were prepared by immunoSEQ multiplex PCR; TCRdb keeps only in-frame clonotypes and omits some of them. Seen here are about 41,000 clones, roughly nine tenths observed once, and the top ten hold more than 0.6%. This TCR was recovered from a female donor with multiple sclerosis, enrolled in a pregnancy study. The sequenced sample was CD4+ T cells from peripheral blood mononuclear cells, obtained in the first trimester of pregnancy.

DNA for the CDR3: TGTGCCAGCTCACCACCTTCGGTTGTAAACACCATATATTTT. As protein: CASSPPSVVNTIYF. V usage is TRBV18 and J usage is TRBJ1-3, with no clear D. V was pared by 0 bases and J by 6 bases, with 9 bases between. Germline V gives CDR1 KGHSH, CDR2 LQKENI. The CDR3 covers 14 residues.